The clone carrying this T cell receptor beta chain has more than one count but fewer than ten. The antigen is undetermined. The data stem from a study of beta chain features in type 1 diabetes. Isolated RNA was reverse transcribed in full, so expressed TCRB transcripts were sequenced. Method: immunoSEQ multiplex PCR; TCRdb's copy keeps in-frame clones and lacks some. The repertoire has 70,000 to 95,000 clones, under 35% of them found once; the top ten carry about 0.48%. Findings and limits, study-wide: Across all four CD4+ subsets, people with type 1 diabetes showed modestly shorter TCRB CDR3s.

The germline gives CDR1 SGHRS, CDR2 YFSETQ. V lost 3 bases to trimming and J lost 9 bases, with 10 bases between them. CDR3 length equals 12 residues. Specimen: stem cell memory CD4+ T cells from blood. This clonotype originated in a woman under 30 in good health. The J gene is TRBJ2-1, the V gene TRBV5-1; tentatively, D is TRBD1 (6 bases). The DNA for the CDR3 is TGCGCCAGCAGCTGGGGGCGTGGTGAGCAGTTCTTC. It is translated as CASSWGRGEQFF.